This passage covers 22 T cell receptor beta chains from one sample sequenced in a study of cytomegalovirus exposure and HLA in healthy donors. Use of 60 Vbeta and 13 Jbeta primers characterized the PCR. Generated by immunoSEQ multiplex PCR, the TCRdb table keeps only in-frame clones and is missing some. The sample carries about 150,000 clones, 80% to 85% recorded once. Specimen: PBMCs. These receptors all stem from a young woman in good health and CMV-seronegative.

The rearrangement joins TRBV11-2 to TRBJ1-1; a possible D gene is TRBD1 (5 bases). Per germline, CDR1 SGHAT and CDR2 FQNNGV. There are 14 residues in the CDR3. The V and J ends lost 5 bases and 4 bases respectively, with 14 bases between them. DNA of the CDR3: TGTGCCAGCAGCCTGACGGGGGGAGGCACTGAAGCTTTCTTT. Translation gives CASSLTGGGTEAFF.

This clone was counted a single time. The chain employs TRBV6-4 and TRBJ1-5; 11 positions match TRBD1. J gave up 0 bases and V 3 bases, and 10 bases lay outside the gene matches. The CDR3 sequence is 19 residues long. Germline loops: CDR1 MRHNA, CDR2 SNTAGT. The CDR3 region has the DNA TGTGCCAGCAGTGATCAACCGGGACAGGGGGGCTATAGCAATCAGCCCCAGCATTTT. Translation: CASSDQPGQGGYSNQPQHF.

The chain uses TRBV6-4 and TRBJ1-3, with D maybe TRBD1 (5 bases). Germline-derived CDR1 and CDR2 are MRHNA and SNTAGT. This CDR3 has 13 amino acids. Trimming left V 10 bases short and J 1 base short, with 11 bases between. The CDR3 loop reads CATIGGSGNTIYF. For the CDR3, the DNA is TGTGCCACCATCGGGGGGTCTGGAAACACCATATATTTT.

The chain combines TRBV6-5 with TRBJ1-5; D is undetermined. Trimming took 2 bases from V and 6 from J, leaving 8 bases between them. The CDR3 has 13 amino acids. From germline, CDR1 is MNHEY and CDR2 SVGAGI. The CDR3 DNA reads TGTGCCAGCAGTTACGGTGGCTCTCAGCCCCAGCATTTT. This codes for CASSYGGSQPQHF.

The DNA of the CDR3 is TGTGCCAGCAGTTGGGACAGGGGAAATTCACCCCTCCACTTT. This encodes CASSWDRGNSPLHF. The V gene is TRBV2, the J gene TRBJ1-6; the match to TRBD1 covers 10 bases. The ends lost 5 bases at V and 7 bases at J; junction bases unmatched: 2. The CDR3 loop spans 14 amino acids. Germline assignment: CDR1 SNHLY and CDR2 FYNNEI.

This rearrangement joins TRBV6-1 to TRBJ2-1; D is possibly TRBD2 (5 bases). V shed 6 bases and J shed 7 bases, with 13 bases lying between them. Germline V gives CDR1 MNHNS, CDR2 SASEGT. The CDR3 is made up of 13 amino acids. CDR3 sequence: CASRRTGNNEQFF. Here the CDR3 DNA reads TGTGCCAGCAGGCGGACGGGAAATAATGAGCAGTTCTTC.

The rearrangement uses TRBV10-3 and TRBJ1-3; TRBD1 aligns across 8 bases. The length of the CDR3 is 14 residues. V lost 7 bases and J lost 4; bases outside the gene matches: 6. Germline V lookup: CDR1 ENHRY, CDR2 SYGVKD. CDR3 sequence: CAITAGTGGNTIYF. The CDR3 coding sequence is TGTGCCATCACCGCCGGGACAGGCGGAAACACCATATATTTT.

This chain joins TRBV18 and TRBJ2-3; no clear D. This CDR3 has 14 residues. Trimming pared 1 base from V and 2 bases from J, leaving 7 bases between. Germline assignment: CDR1 KGHSH and CDR2 LQKENI. The CDR3 spells CASSPQPHTDTQYF. In DNA form, the CDR3 reads TGTGCCAGCTCACCACAGCCCCACACAGATACGCAGTATTTT.

This clone was counted only a few times. The gene calls are TRBV6-6 and TRBJ2-1, with a possible D match to TRBD1 (5 bases). The germline V gene has CDR1 MNHNY and CDR2 SVGAGI (reference sequence). The V and J ends lost 4 bases and 7 bases respectively, with 11 bases between them. The CDR3 consists of 13 residues. CDR3 bases: TGTGCCAGCAGTTTACAGGTGGAAAATGAGCAGTTCTTC. Translating gives CASSLQVENEQFF.

The chain employs TRBV11-2 and TRBJ1-1, with a possible D match to TRBD1 (5 bases). CDR1 is SGHAT, CDR2 FQNNGV, per germline. Trimming cost V 1 base and J 6 bases, with 9 bases left between them. This CDR3 is 13 amino acids long. The DNA of the CDR3 is TGTGCCAGCAGCTTAGCAGGGCTGTCTGAAGCTTTCTTT. Encoded protein: CASSLAGLSEAFF.

The chain recombines TRBV7-9 with TRBJ1-2; D remains unclear. Germline values: CDR1 SEHNR, CDR2 FQNEAQ (reference sequence). The CDR3 spans 13 residues. V was cut by 4 bases and J by 5 bases, with 11 bases left in between. Here the CDR3 DNA reads TGTGCCAGCAGCTCTGTATTGCGGTATGGCTACACCTTC. As protein: CASSSVLRYGYTF.

The chain is built from TRBV6-1 and TRBJ2-7; 10 bases line up with TRBD1. The CDR3 runs to 15 residues. Germline CDR1 and CDR2: MNHNS and SASEGT. V was clipped by 5 bases and J by 2 bases; unmatched bases: 6. In DNA, the CDR3 is TGTGCCAGCAGTACCGGGACAGGGGCGCCCTACGAGCAGTACTTC. Translation gives CASSTGTGAPYEQYF.

The chain joins TRBV25-1 to TRBJ2-7; maybe TRBD2 (5 bases). With 1 base removed from V and 7 bases from J, the gap between germline ends came to 14 bases. Germline values: CDR1 MGHDK, CDR2 SYGVNS. The CDR3 has 14 amino acids. CDR3 nucleotides: TGTGCCAGCAGTGAATCTCGACTATCGGAAGAGCAGTACTTC. Protein product: CASSESRLSEEQYF.

The chain employs TRBV28 and TRBJ2-7; D perhaps matches TRBD2 (6 bases). This CDR3 has 15 amino acids. Germline CDR1 MDHEN, CDR2 SYDVKM. Trimming took off 6 bases at V and 3 bases at J, with 18 bases between the two ends. The CDR3 spells CASSKPPGLDYEQYF. In nucleotides, the CDR3 is TGTGCCAGCAGCAAACCTCCGGGACTGGACTACGAGCAGTACTTC.

The rearrangement links TRBV2 to TRBJ2-4; D may be TRBD2 (5 bases). V was shortened by 7 bases and J by 3 bases, with 22 bases between the two germline ends. The CDR3 contains 17 residues. Germline CDR1 SNHLY, CDR2 FYNNEI. CDR3 nucleotides: TGTGCCAGCATATCCGGGCGCCCCTTTGGAGGCAAAAACATTCAGTACTTC. Amino acid sequence: CASISGRPFGGKNIQYF.

V gene TRBV30 combines with J gene TRBJ1-4; no firm D call. Germline CDR1 and CDR2: GTSNPN and SVGIG (reference sequence). V gave up 2 bases and J gave up 2 bases, with 12 bases separating them. The CDR3 spans 15 residues. Here the CDR3 reads CAWSTGGYTNEKLFF. For the CDR3, the DNA is TGTGCCTGGAGTACCGGCGGGTATACTAATGAAAAACTGTTTTTT.

CDR3 region: CASSEGQEKAFF. The CDR3 DNA follows: TGTGCCAGCAGCGAGGGACAGGAAAAAGCTTTCTTT. This chain joins TRBV5-5 and TRBJ1-1; the match to TRBD1 covers 8 bases. The CDR3 spans 12 residues. Germline CDR1 reads SGHKS; CDR2 reads YYEKEE (reference sequence). J lost 9 bases, V lost 4 bases, and 5 bases had no gene match. The variable domain in full, completed from reference TRBV5-5 and TRBJ1-1, reads DAGVTQSPTHLIKTRGQQVTLRCSPISGHKSVSWYQQVLGQGPQFIFQYYEKEERGRGNFPDRFSARQFPNYSSELNVNALLLGDSALYLCASSEGQEKAFFGQGTRLTVV.

As for this clone: Germline is not matched at one junction end, which may reflect a read error. This rearrangement joins TRBV28 to TRBJ1-3, with TRBD1 as a possible D gene (6 bases). This CDR3 has 16 amino acids. Germline CDR1 and CDR2: MDHEN and SYDVKM. The CDR3 sequence: CASTPSTGFSGNTVYF. In DNA form, the CDR3 reads TGTGCCAGCACCCCCTCCACAGGGTTTTCTGGAAACACCGTATATTTT.

J is TRBJ1-5 and V is TRBV6-1; D call uncertain. The CDR3 loop spans 13 amino acids. V was pared by 3 bases and J by 5 bases, with 8 bases between. Germline lookup yields CDR1 MNHNS and CDR2 SASEGT. The DNA for the CDR3 is TGTGCCAGCAGTGAGAGTAGTCATCAGCCCCAGCATTTT. It yields the protein CASSESSHQPQHF.

The chain joins TRBV5-1 to TRBJ1-2; 7 bases agree with TRBD1. Germline V gene lookup returns CDR1 SGHRS and CDR2 YFSETQ. Trimming at V came to 4 bases and at J to 5 bases, leaving 5 bases not matched to a gene. This CDR3 contains 13 residues. CDR3 loop: CASSMTGKYGYTF. CDR3 nucleotides: TGCGCCAGCAGCATGACAGGGAAATATGGCTACACCTTC.

The rearrangement links TRBV7-9 to TRBJ2-1, with TRBD2 matching 8 bases. The ends lost 6 bases at V and 3 bases at J; junction bases unmatched: 7. Germline lookup yields CDR1 SEHNR and CDR2 FQNEAQ (reference sequence). The CDR3 contains 15 residues. The CDR3 protein is CASSLSGGGYNEQFF. The CDR3 DNA follows: TGTGCCAGCAGTCTAAGCGGGGGCGGCTACAATGAGCAGTTCTTC.

On this clone: Other DNA variants within this sample encode the same CDR3. V gene TRBV18 combines with J gene TRBJ1-4; tentative D call: TRBD1 (5 bases). CDR3 length equals 14 residues. Germline loops: CDR1 KGHSH, CDR2 LQKENI. Trimming left V 2 bases short and J 2 bases short, with 6 bases between. CDR3 nucleotide sequence: TGTGCCAGCTCACCAGGGGCGACTAATGAAAAACTGTTTTTT. Amino acids: CASSPGATNEKLFF.